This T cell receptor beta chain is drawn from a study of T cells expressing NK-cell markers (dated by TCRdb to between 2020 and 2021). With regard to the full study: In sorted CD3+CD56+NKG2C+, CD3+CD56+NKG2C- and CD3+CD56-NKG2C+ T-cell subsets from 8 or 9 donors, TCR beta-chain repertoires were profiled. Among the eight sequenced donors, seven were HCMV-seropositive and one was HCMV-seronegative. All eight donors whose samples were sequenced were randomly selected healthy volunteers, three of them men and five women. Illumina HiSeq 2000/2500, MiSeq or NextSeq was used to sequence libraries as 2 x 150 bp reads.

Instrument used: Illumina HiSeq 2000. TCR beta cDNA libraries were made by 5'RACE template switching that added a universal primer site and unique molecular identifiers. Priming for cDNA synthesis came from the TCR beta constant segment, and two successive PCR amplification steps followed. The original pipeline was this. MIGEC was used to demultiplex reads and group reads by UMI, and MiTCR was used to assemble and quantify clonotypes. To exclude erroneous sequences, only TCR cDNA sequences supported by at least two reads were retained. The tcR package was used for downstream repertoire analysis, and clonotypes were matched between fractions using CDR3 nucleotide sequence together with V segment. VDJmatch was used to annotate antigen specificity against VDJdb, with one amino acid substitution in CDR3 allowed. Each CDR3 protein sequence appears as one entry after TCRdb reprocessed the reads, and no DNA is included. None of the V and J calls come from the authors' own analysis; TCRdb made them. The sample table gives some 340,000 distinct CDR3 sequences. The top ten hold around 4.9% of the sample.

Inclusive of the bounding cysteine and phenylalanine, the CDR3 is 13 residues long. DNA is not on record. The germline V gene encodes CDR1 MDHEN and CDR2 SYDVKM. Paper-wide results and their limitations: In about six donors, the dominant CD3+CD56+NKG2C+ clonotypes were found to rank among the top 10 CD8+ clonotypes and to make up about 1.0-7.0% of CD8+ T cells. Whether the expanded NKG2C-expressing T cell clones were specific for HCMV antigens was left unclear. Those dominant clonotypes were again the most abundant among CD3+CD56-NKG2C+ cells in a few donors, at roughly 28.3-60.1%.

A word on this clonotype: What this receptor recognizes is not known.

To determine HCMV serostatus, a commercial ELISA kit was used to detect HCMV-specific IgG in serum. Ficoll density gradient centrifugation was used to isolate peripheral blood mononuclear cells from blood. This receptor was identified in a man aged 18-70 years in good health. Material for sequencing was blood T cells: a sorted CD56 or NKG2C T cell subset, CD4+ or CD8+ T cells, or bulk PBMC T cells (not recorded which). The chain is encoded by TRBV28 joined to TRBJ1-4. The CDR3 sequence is CATREIFKEKLFF.